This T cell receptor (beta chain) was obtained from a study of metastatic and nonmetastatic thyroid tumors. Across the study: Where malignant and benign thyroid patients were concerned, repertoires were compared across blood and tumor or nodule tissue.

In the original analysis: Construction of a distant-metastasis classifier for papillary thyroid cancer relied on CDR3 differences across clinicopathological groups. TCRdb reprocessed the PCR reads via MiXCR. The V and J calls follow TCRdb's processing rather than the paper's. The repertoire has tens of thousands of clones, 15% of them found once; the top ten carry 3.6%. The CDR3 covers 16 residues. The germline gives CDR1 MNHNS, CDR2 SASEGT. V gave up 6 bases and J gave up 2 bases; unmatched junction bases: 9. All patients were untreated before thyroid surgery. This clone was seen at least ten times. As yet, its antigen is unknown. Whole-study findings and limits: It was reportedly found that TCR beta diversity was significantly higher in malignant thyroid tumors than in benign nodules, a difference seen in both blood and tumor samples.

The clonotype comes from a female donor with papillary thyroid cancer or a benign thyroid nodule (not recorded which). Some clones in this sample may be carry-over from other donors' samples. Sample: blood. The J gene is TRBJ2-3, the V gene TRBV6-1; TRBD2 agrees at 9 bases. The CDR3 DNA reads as TGTGCCAGCAGCTGGAGCGGGGGGCTAAACACAGATACGCAGTATTTT. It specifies CASSWSGGLNTDTQYF.